The TCR beta chain described here comes from a study of siplizumab effects on memory and regulatory T cells. Study conclusions and caveats: Siplizumab conditions gave an average of around 70% Treg-derived mappable alloreactive CD4+ clones, versus approximately 27% for controls. There appeared to be greater diversity in naive T cells than in memory cells, and naive T cells seemed major contributors to the alloresponse.

In regard to this clone: Its antigen remains unknown.

V lost 1 base and J 3 bases, leaving 10 bases between the germline ends. From germline, CDR1 is MDHEN and CDR2 SYDVKM. CDR3 size: 15 residues. Measured with immunoSEQ multiplex PCR; TCRdb has only the in-frame clones, and not every one. The data show approximately 94,000 clones, 94% seen once. Sequenced: non-Treg CD4+ T cells sorted from blood. V is TRBV28 and J is TRBJ2-1; D is perhaps TRBD1 (6 bases). This sequence originates from a human donor in good health. DNA of the CDR3: TGTGCCAGCAGTTTATTAGGGGGTTACTACAATGAGCAGTTCTTC. It codes for CASSLLGGYYNEQFF.